The 5 T cell receptor beta chains given below trace back to one sample, sequenced in a study of technical replicates of blood from a handful of donors. Produced via immunoSEQ multiplex PCR; TCRdb's table is partial and in-frame only. The sample includes 85,000 to 100,000 clones, 95% of them seen just once. Sequencing was done on a sample of T cells isolated from PBMCs. These receptors all stem from a human donor in good health.

This clone is a singleton in its sample. V is TRBV14 and J is TRBJ2-7, with 11 bases fitting TRBD2. This CDR3 is built from 17 residues. The V and J ends lost 0 bases and 7 bases, in that order; junction bases with no gene match: 11. Germline CDR1 reads SGHDN; CDR2 reads FVKESK. CDR3 nucleotides: TGTGCCAGCAGCCAAGATTGGGGGGCTAGCGGGAGGTGGGAGCAGTACTTC. This codes for CASSQDWGASGRWEQYF.

This clone was seen only once. The chain links TRBV11-2 to TRBJ1-1; 7 bases fit TRBD1. CDR1 is SGHAT and CDR2 is FQNNGV in the germline V gene. The CDR3 covers 14 residues. V lost 5 bases and J lost 7; bases outside the gene matches: 10. The chain's CDR3 is CASSPWTGDDEAFF. The CDR3, as DNA: TGTGCCAGCAGCCCTTGGACAGGAGACGATGAAGCTTTCTTT.

The rearrangement uses TRBV7-9 and TRBJ2-1; TRBD2 might be the D (6 bases). This CDR3 is built from 14 residues. Trimming pared 5 bases from V and 4 bases from J, leaving 12 bases between. Germline V gene data show CDR1 as SEHNR and CDR2 as FQNEAQ (reference sequence). The CDR3 nucleotides are TGTGCCAGCAGCCCGACTAGACGATACAATGAGCAGTTCTTC. This gives the protein CASSPTRRYNEQFF.

The chain recombines TRBV25-1 with TRBJ2-7; 9 bases are shared with TRBD2. This CDR3 is 15 amino acids long. Per the germline V gene, CDR1 is MGHDK and CDR2 is SYGVNS. The J segment lost 2 bases and the V segment lost 7 bases, leaving 9 bases of the junction unmatched. The CDR3 DNA sequence: TGTGCCAGCATTCAAAGCGGCGGGAGGGCCTACGAGCAGTACTTC. This translates into CASIQSGGRAYEQYF.

This clone was seen a handful of times. The gene calls are TRBV5-1 and TRBJ2-2, with 13 nucleotides matching TRBD2. The CDR3 has 16 residues. Germline V gene lookup returns CDR1 SGHRS and CDR2 YFSETQ. V was pared by 0 bases and J by 6 bases, with 2 bases of the junction left unmatched. In DNA form, the CDR3 reads TGCGCCAGCAGCTTGGCCGGACTAGCGGGGGCCGGGGAGCTGTTTTTT. Translation: CASSLAGLAGAGELFF.